These 14 T cell receptor beta chains came from one sample sequenced in a study of Graves' ophthalmopathy and Graves' hyperthyroidism. Transcripts of RNA were the source for amplifying TCR beta CDR3 regions. Following a first-round RT-PCR that used HTBI primers, a second-round multiplex PCR was carried out. TCRdb fed the multiplex PCR reads into MiXCR, producing one record per CDR3 protein. The sample lists 300,000 to 350,000 distinct CDR3 sequences; 15% to 20% were seen once. Material: peripheral blood. These receptor sequences come from an adult man with Graves' ophthalmopathy.

This clonotype appeared a few times. This chain joins TRBV6-2 or TRBV6-3 and TRBJ2-7, with D perhaps TRBD2 (6 bases). The CDR3 spans 17 residues. Germline CDR1 and CDR2: MNHEY and SVGEGT. Between the trimmed V and J ends, which lost 0 bases and 0 bases, there was a span of 15 bases. The CDR3 here is CASSYSFLRGSSYEQYF. CDR3 DNA sequence: TGTGCCAGCAGTTACTCGTTCCTTCGGGGGAGCTCCTACGAGCAGTACTTC.

This clonotype was counted between two and nine times. In DNA, the CDR3 is TGTGCTTTGGGACGGGGCTACGAGCAGTACTTC. Its translation: CALGRGYEQYF. The chain employs TRBV30 and TRBJ2-7, with D perhaps given as TRBD1 or TRBD2 (5 bases each). The CDR3 contains 11 residues. CDR1 GTSNPN and CDR2 SVGIG come from the germline V gene (reference sequence).

In this sample, this clonotype turned up a few times. The chain couples TRBV6-5 to TRBJ2-5; 8 bases align to TRBD1. The CDR3 extends over 16 amino acids. The trim removed 4 bases at V and 4 bases at J, leaving 11 bases unmatched. Germline V gene lookup returns CDR1 MNHEY and CDR2 SVGAGI. CDR3: CASSSTGTGVTETQYF. CDR3 nucleotides: TGTGCCAGCAGTTCCACCGGGACAGGAGTGACAGAGACCCAGTACTTC.

In this sample, this clonotype turned up many times. This rearrangement joins TRBV15 to TRBJ2-7, with D maybe TRBD2 (5 bases). The length of the CDR3 is 13 residues. Germline loops: CDR1 LNHNV, CDR2 YYDKDF (reference sequence). Trimming took 3 bases from V and 3 from J, leaving 9 bases between them. The CDR3 sequence is CATSRGRFYEQYF. In nucleotides, the CDR3 is TGTGCCACCAGCAGGGGGAGATTCTACGAGCAGTACTTC.

This clonotype was seen many times. The V and J genes are TRBV25-1 and TRBJ2-7, with D perhaps TRBD2 (6 bases). Germline values: CDR1 MGHDK, CDR2 SYGVNS. CDR3 size: 13 residues. Trimming pared 4 bases from V and 3 bases from J, leaving 10 bases between. The CDR3 here is CASSGGVNYEQYF. The CDR3 DNA reads TGTGCCAGCAGTGGCGGGGTTAACTACGAGCAGTACTTC.

This clonotype was observed many times. This sequence joins TRBV6-5 and TRBJ1-1; D gene uncertain. CDR1 and CDR2 (germline): MNHEY, SVGAGI. This CDR3 has 11 amino acids. V lost 7 bases and J 7 bases, leaving 10 bases between the germline ends. CDR3 DNA: TGTGCCAGCAATCGGGTCGGTGAAGCTTTCTTT. This translates into CASNRVGEAFF.

This clonotype was found many times. The CDR3 nucleotides are TGTGCCAGTACGACAGGGGAGGCAACTAACTATGGCTACACCTTC. This codes for CASTTGEATNYGYTF. The chain joins TRBV6-5 to TRBJ1-2, with 8 nucleotides matching TRBD1. Germline CDR1 is MNHEY and CDR2 is SVGAGI. V shed 9 bases and J 0 bases; nucleotides not matched to a gene: 9. The CDR3 totals 15 residues.

This clonotype showed up many times. The rearrangement links TRBV29-1 to TRBJ2-7, with D unresolved. Germline loops: CDR1 SQVTM, CDR2 ANQGSEA. This CDR3 comprises 13 residues. Trimming cost V 0 bases and J 5 bases, with 11 bases left between them. This CDR3 reads CSVEEVATNEQYF. In nucleotides, the CDR3 is TGCAGCGTTGAAGAGGTAGCCACCAACGAGCAGTACTTC.

This chain connects TRBV6-2 or TRBV6-3 to TRBJ2-7, with D possibly matching TRBD1 (6 bases). V shed 7 bases and J shed 5 bases, with 30 bases lying between them. Germline V lookup: CDR1 MNHEY, CDR2 SVGEGT. The CDR3 is made up of 18 amino acids. The CDR3 is CASKNGWWPQGLRDEQYF. As DNA, the CDR3 is TGTGCCAGCAAAAACGGTTGGTGGCCGCAGGGGCTGAGGGACGAGCAGTACTTC.

This clonotype has at least ten counts. The chain uses TRBV29-1 and TRBJ1-2; D possibly corresponds to TRBD1 (5 bases). Germline loops: CDR1 SQVTM, CDR2 ANQGSEA. Trimming shortened V by 2 bases and J by 8 bases, and 15 bases separated the two germline ends. The CDR3 extends over 13 amino acids. CDR3 loop: CSVERGDSRGYTF. CDR3 nucleotide sequence: TGCAGCGTTGAACGGGGTGACAGCAGGGGCTACACCTTC. Together with reference TRBV29-1 and TRBJ1-2, the CDR3 gives the full variable domain: SAVISQKPSRDICQRGTSLTIQCQVDSQVTMMFWYRQQPGQSLTLIATANQGSEATYESGFVIDKFPISRPNLTFSTLTVSNMSPEDSSIYLCSVERGDSRGYTFGSGTRLTVV.

This clonotype was seen repeatedly, ten times or more. This chain links TRBV20-1 with TRBJ1-2, with a weak D call TRBD1 (5 bases). The CDR3 is 16 residues long. Trimming left V 0 bases short and J 0 bases short, with 14 bases between. The germline gives CDR1 DFQATT, CDR2 SNEGSKA (reference sequence). The CDR3 protein is CSARDLRGLANYGYTF. The DNA of the CDR3 is TGCAGTGCTAGAGATCTTCGGGGCCTAGCTAACTATGGCTACACCTTC.

This clonotype was seen repeatedly, ten times or more. The chain uses TRBV6-1 and TRBJ2-7; D perhaps matches TRBD1 (6 bases). The CDR3 spans 11 residues. Trimming left V 6 bases short and J 9 bases short, with 12 bases between. Germline CDR1 and CDR2: MNHNS and SASEGT. CDR3 bases: TGTGCCAGCAGGTCAACAGGGTGGCAGTACTTC. It codes for CASRSTGWQYF.

At least ten counts were recorded for this clonotype. This chain connects TRBV29-1 to TRBJ1-1; D unclear. The CDR3 length is 12 residues. Trimming stripped 5 bases from V and 4 bases from J, with 11 bases between. In germline, CDR1 is SQVTM, CDR2 ANQGSEA. CDR3 amino acids: CSVRVGGTEAFF. The CDR3 DNA reads TGCAGCGTTAGGGTTGGCGGCACTGAAGCTTTCTTT.

The chain couples TRBV28 to TRBJ1-2; D call uncertain. V was trimmed by 2 bases and J by 5 bases, leaving 3 bases between them. There are 11 residues in the CDR3. From germline, CDR1 is MDHEN and CDR2 SYDVKM. In DNA, the CDR3 is TGTGCCAGCAGTTTACAATATGGCTACACCTTC. Amino acid sequence: CASSLQYGYTF.